This TCR beta chain was retrieved from a study of cytomegalovirus exposure and HLA in healthy donors. Study summary: The same platform was used for the roughly 110 validation repertoires as for the roughly 660 first-cohort repertoires, as reported in a later analysis.

As to this clone: Its antigen remains unidentified.

The donors were members of the validation cohort comprising 120 subjects, separate from the approximately 630-subject first cohort. The study, taken as a whole, reports: With high specificity and sensitivity, the classifier reportedly diagnosed cytomegalovirus status. The study flagged some 170 TCR beta chains as cytomegalovirus-associated.

The protocol was immunoSEQ multiplex PCR, while the TCRdb copy is restricted to in-frame clones and leaves out a portion. Of roughly 190,000 clones detected, 86% appear once; the ten largest clones hold less than 9.5%. V dropped 4 bases and J dropped 7 bases, with 11 bases sitting between them. CDR3 size: 13 residues. Germline V gene sequence: CDR1 MNHEY, CDR2 SMNVEV (reference sequence). The receptor was isolated from a man in his thirties or forties in good health and CMV-seropositive. Sample: PBMCs. The rearrangement joins TRBV27 to TRBJ1-5; D is ambiguous. This chain's CDR3 is CASSWRGEQPQHF. The CDR3 DNA follows: TGTGCCAGCAGTTGGCGGGGTGAACAGCCCCAGCATTTT.